This TCR beta chain was retrieved from a study of early T cells in non-severe SARS-CoV-2 infection. Study summary: Sequencing input comprised bulk RNA from unsorted whole blood; chain pairing was not available. The study's findings and limits: Matching against VDJdb likely underestimated virus-specific expansions, favoring anti-spike CD8.

This clonotype was seen ten or more times. The antigen remains unidentified. In the library, individual cDNA molecules carried attached unique molecular identifiers. TCRdb reprocessed the 5' RACE reads via MiXCR and lists one record per CDR3 protein. The table shows over 30,000 distinct CDR3 sequences, with about 6.5% occurring only once. The CDR3 is 14 residues long. Trimming cost V 2 bases and J 3 bases, with 10 bases left between them. The germline CDR1 and CDR2 sequences are SGHTA and FQGNSA. This chain connects TRBV7-2 to TRBJ2-5, with D uncertain. This clonotype originated in an adult who was a healthcare worker with PCR-confirmed SARS-CoV-2 infection or an uninfected control (not recorded which). Material for sequencing was whole blood. CDR3 loop: CASSLIAAEETQYF. DNA for the CDR3: TGTGCCAGCAGCTTAATTGCGGCAGAAGAGACCCAGTACTTC.